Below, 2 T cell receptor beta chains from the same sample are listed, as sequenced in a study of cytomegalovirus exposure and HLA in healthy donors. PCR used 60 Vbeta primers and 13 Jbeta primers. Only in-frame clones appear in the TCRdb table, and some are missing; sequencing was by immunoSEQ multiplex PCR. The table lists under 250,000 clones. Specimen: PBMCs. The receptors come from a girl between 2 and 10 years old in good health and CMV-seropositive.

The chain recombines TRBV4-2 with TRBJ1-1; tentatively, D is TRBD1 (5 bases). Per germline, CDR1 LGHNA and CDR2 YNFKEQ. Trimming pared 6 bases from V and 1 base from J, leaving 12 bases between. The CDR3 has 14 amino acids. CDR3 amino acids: CASRGGVGNTEAFF. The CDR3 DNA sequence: TGTGCCAGCAGGGGGGGGGTTGGGAACACTGAAGCTTTCTTT.

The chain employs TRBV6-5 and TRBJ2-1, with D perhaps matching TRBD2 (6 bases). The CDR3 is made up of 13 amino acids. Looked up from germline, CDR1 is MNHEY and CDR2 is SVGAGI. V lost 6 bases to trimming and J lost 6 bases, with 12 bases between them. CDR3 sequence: CASRGGSSNEQFF. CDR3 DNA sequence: TGTGCCAGCAGGGGGGGTAGTTCCAATGAGCAGTTCTTC.